This record looks at one TCR beta chain sequence and its context. Its antigen is currently unknown. Profiling relied on immunoSEQ multiplex PCR, and the TCRdb table lists in-frame clones only, not all of them. The table has 2,100,000 or so clones, around 95% seen once. The data are from a study of shared clonotypes between healthy human individuals. Findings and limits, study-wide: The four-donor shared clonotypes exceeded non-shared clonotypes in generation probability, with non-shared ones scoring lower.

CDR1 is SNHLY and CDR2 is FYNNEI in the germline V gene. This CDR3 contains 13 residues. V trimming: 9 bases; J trimming: 4 bases; junction bases outside the gene matches: 6. The chain carries TRBV2 and TRBJ1-2; 9 nucleotides align to TRBD1. The sequenced sample was naive CD4+ T cells sorted from blood. Subset here: CD45RA+ positively selected. The receptor's source is a man aged 18 to 29 in good health. The CDR3 nucleotides read TGTGCCAGTTTACAGGGGGCAAGCTATGGCTACACCTTC. It specifies CASLQGASYGYTF.